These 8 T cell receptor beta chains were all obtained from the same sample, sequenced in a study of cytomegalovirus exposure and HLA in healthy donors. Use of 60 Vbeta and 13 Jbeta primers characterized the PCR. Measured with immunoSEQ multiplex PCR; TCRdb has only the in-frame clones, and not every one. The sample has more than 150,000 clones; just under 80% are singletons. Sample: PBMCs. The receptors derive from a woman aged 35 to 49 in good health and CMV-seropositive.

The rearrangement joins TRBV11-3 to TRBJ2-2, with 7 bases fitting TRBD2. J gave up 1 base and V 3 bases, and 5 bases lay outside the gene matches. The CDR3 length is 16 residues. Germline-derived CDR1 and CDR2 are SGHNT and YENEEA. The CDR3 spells CASSLGGGLNTGELFF. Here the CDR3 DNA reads TGTGCCAGCAGCTTGGGCGGGGGTTTGAACACCGGGGAGCTGTTTTTT.

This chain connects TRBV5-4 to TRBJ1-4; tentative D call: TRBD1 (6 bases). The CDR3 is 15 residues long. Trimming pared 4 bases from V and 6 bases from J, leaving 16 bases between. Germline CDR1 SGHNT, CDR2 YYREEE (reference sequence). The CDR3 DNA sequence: TGTGCCAGCAGCCTCAGGGGAGGGTCCCATGAAAAACTGTTTTTT. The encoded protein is CASSLRGGSHEKLFF.

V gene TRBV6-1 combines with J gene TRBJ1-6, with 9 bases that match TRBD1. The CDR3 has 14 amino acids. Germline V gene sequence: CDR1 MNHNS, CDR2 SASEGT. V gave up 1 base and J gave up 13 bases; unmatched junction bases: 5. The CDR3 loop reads CASSEGTGAPPLHF. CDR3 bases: TGTGCCAGCAGTGAAGGGACAGGGGCTCCCCCCCTCCACTTT.

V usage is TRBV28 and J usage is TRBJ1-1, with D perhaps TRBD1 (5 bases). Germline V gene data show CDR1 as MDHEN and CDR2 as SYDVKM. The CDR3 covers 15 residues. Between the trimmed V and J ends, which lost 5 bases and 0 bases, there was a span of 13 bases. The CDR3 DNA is TGTGCCAGCAGTGAACTAAGGGGTATGAACACTGAAGCTTTCTTT. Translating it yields CASSELRGMNTEAFF.

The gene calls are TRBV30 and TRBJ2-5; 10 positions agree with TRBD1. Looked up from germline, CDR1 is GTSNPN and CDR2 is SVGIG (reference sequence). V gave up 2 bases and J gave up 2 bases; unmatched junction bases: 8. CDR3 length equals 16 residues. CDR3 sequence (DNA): TGTGCCTGGAGTCCTGGGGGACAGGGGCTTCAAGAGACCCAGTACTTC. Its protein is CAWSPGGQGLQETQYF.

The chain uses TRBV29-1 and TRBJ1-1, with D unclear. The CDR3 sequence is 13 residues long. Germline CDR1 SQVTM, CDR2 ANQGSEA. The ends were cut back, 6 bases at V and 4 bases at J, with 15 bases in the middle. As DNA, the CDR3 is TGCAGCGTCCAAACACGGGGAGGCACTGAAGCTTTCTTT. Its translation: CSVQTRGGTEAFF.

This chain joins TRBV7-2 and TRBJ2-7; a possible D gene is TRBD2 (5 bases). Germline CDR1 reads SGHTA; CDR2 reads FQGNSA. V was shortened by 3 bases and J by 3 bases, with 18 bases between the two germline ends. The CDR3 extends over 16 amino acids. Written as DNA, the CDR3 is TGTGCCAGCAGCTTCGACTATATGACTGCAGACTACGAGCAGTACTTC. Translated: CASSFDYMTADYEQYF.

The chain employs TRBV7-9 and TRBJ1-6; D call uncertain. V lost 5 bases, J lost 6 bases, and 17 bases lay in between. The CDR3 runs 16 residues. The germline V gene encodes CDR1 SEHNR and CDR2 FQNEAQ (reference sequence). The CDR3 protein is CASSGGRPPGNSPLHF. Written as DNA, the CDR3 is TGTGCCAGCAGCGGAGGTAGACCCCCTGGTAATTCACCCCTCCACTTT.